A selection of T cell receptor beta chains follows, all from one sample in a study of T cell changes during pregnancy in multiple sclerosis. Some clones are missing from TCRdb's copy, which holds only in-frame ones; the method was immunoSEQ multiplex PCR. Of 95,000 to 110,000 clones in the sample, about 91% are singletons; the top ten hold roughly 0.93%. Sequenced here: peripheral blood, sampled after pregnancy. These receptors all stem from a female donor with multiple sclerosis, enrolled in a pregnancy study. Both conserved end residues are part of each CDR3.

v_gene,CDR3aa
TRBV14,CASSQGEVRNQEAFF
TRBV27,CASSHGTNGANVLTF
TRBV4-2,CASSPGTSGAYEQYF
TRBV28,CASSSLAGGHEQFF
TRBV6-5,CASSYSNRSPYNEQFF
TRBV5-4,CASSLGAALNTEAFF
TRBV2,CASKNGAGNPDTQYF
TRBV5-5,CASSLMFRVSGNTIYF
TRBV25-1,CASSEVKGHPYGYTF
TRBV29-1,CSVGLQSAATNEKLFF
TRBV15,CATSRAETWYGYTF
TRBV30,CVWDRLGVNTEAFF
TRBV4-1,CASSQETGGSVYGYTF
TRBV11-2,CASSLSSGGLRTDTQYF
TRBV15,CATSRGARDTQYF
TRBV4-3,CASSQDTSGGLATYEQYF
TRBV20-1,CSASGGSEQFF
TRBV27,CASSFLPGQDLHAFF
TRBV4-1,CASSQDYLEAGGTISYEQYF
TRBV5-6,CASSLDKQETQYF
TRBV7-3,CASRSGTGGPYEQYF
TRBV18,CASSPREGFIMNTEAFF